These 23 T cell receptor beta chains were sequenced from one sample in a study of T cell changes during pregnancy in multiple sclerosis. Measured with immunoSEQ multiplex PCR; TCRdb has only the in-frame clones, and not every one. The sample consists of tens of thousands of clones, about 93% of them appearing once. The sequencing here drew on CD4+ T cells from peripheral blood mononuclear cells, taken in the second trimester of pregnancy. The receptors shown here come from a female donor in good health, enrolled as a control in a pregnancy study.

The rearrangement joins TRBV4-2 to TRBJ2-2, with D possibly being TRBD2 (7 bases). The germline V gene has CDR1 LGHNA and CDR2 YNFKEQ. CDR3 size: 16 residues. The V end was cut by 1 base, the J end by 5 bases, with 14 bases between. CDR3 bases: TGTGCCAGCAGCCAAGCCCGAGGGAGGGGGACCGGGGAGCTGTTTTTT. This gives the protein CASSQARGRGTGELFF.

This clone came up once. The chain links TRBV5-6 to TRBJ2-5; the D gene is possibly TRBD1 (5 bases). Germline CDR1 SGHDT, CDR2 YYEEEE. The CDR3 consists of 14 residues. The ends were cut back, 4 bases at V and 2 bases at J, with 12 bases in the middle. CDR3 sequence (DNA): TGTGCCAGCAGCCCAGGAAAGGGGCAAGAGACCCAGTACTTC. It specifies CASSPGKGQETQYF.

The chain links TRBV4-3 to TRBJ1-6; D gene uncertain. Germline CDR1 reads LGHNA; CDR2 reads YSLEER. V was trimmed by 8 bases and J by 0 bases, leaving 8 bases between them. The CDR3 is 14 amino acids. Here the CDR3 DNA reads TGCGCCAGCTCTGTCAGCTCCTATAATTCACCCCTCCACTTT. The encoded protein is CASSVSSYNSPLHF.

The chain carries TRBV7-9 and TRBJ1-1; 7 bases match TRBD1. Trimming cost V 2 bases and J 4 bases; bases outside gene matches: 7. This CDR3 has 15 amino acids. Germline CDR1 SEHNR, CDR2 FQNEAQ (reference sequence). CDR3 nucleotide sequence: TGTGCCAGCAGCTTAACGACAGGGTTGGGCACTGAAGCTTTCTTT. It yields the protein CASSLTTGLGTEAFF.

Here the CDR3 DNA reads TGTGCCAGCAAGGCGGGACAGCTTATATATGGCTACACCTTC. Its protein product is CASKAGQLIYGYTF. The V gene is TRBV28, the J gene TRBJ1-2; 7 bases match TRBD1. This CDR3 region has 14 residues. Trimming at V came to 7 bases and at J to 5 bases, leaving 10 bases not matched to a gene. Germline assignment: CDR1 MDHEN and CDR2 SYDVKM.

The V call is TRBV7-9, the J call TRBJ2-2; D possibly corresponds to TRBD2 (6 bases). The CDR3 is 15 amino acids. With 8 bases removed from V and 2 bases from J, the gap between germline ends came to 15 bases. Per germline, CDR1 SEHNR and CDR2 FQNEAQ (reference sequence). The chain's CDR3 is CASGRSGVNTGELFF. The CDR3 DNA is TGTGCCAGCGGCCGGTCGGGGGTTAACACCGGGGAGCTGTTTTTT.

The rearrangement links TRBV9 to TRBJ2-3; 8 bases align to TRBD2. This CDR3 comprises 12 residues. V lost 0 bases and J lost 12; bases outside the gene matches: 3. In germline, CDR1 is SGDLS, CDR2 YYNGEE. Here the CDR3 reads CASSVGAGDQYF. The DNA of the CDR3 is TGTGCCAGCAGCGTAGGAGCGGGGGATCAGTATTTT.

The rearrangement uses TRBV5-1 and TRBJ2-1; 8 bases agree with TRBD2. Germline CDR1 is SGHRS and CDR2 is YFSETQ. This CDR3 is built from 14 residues. Germline trimming cut 1 base from V and 8 bases from J; bases unmatched to any gene: 5. The CDR3 coding sequence is TGCGCCAGCAGCTTGCCAGCGGGGGAACATGAGCAGTTCTTC. Encoded protein: CASSLPAGEHEQFF. The full variable domain, with the rest looked up from reference TRBV5-1 and TRBJ2-1, is KAGVTQTPRYLIKTRGQQVTLSCSPISGHRSVSWYQQTPGQGLQFLFEYFSETQRNKGNFPGRFSGRQFSNSRSEMNVSTLELGDSALYLCASSLPAGEHEQFFGPGTRLTVL.

V and J are TRBV6-5 and TRBJ1-6, with a tentative D call TRBD1 (5 bases). CDR1 and CDR2 (germline): MNHEY, SVGAGI. V was cut by 6 bases and J by 5 bases, with 14 bases left in between. The CDR3 consists of 15 residues. This CDR3 is CASSRYRSNNSPLHF. The CDR3, as DNA: TGTGCCAGCAGCCGATACAGGTCAAATAATTCACCCCTCCACTTT.

V and J are TRBV9 and TRBJ2-1; D is perhaps TRBD1 (5 bases). Germline V gives CDR1 SGDLS, CDR2 YYNGEE. Trimming removed 0 bases at V and 8 bases at J, with 18 bases between. The CDR3 runs 16 residues. The CDR3 spells CASSVGVQGSTHEQFF. CDR3 nucleotide sequence: TGTGCCAGCAGCGTAGGTGTCCAGGGATCTACACATGAGCAGTTCTTC.

This clone occurred a few times. The chain uses TRBV29-1 and TRBJ2-4, with 8 bases lining up with TRBD1. The CDR3 is made up of 13 amino acids. Germline assignment: CDR1 SQVTM and CDR2 ANQGSEA. Unmatched junction bases numbered 11, after V lost 7 bases and J lost 9 bases. CDR3 protein: CSADLTGDGIQYF. The CDR3 DNA reads as TGCAGCGCCGATTTGACAGGGGACGGCATTCAGTACTTC.

The chain combines TRBV5-4 with TRBJ2-7, with 8 bases that match TRBD1. The CDR3 contains 14 residues. V lost 4 bases, J lost 1 base, and 4 bases stayed unmatched. Germline loops: CDR1 SGHNT, CDR2 YYREEE (reference sequence). The CDR3 DNA follows: TGTGCCAGCAGCGAGACAGGGGTTTCCTACGAGCAGTACTTC. This gives the protein CASSETGVSYEQYF.

The J gene is TRBJ1-2, the V gene TRBV2; a possible D gene is TRBD1 (6 bases). Trimming left V 6 bases short and J 8 bases short, with 16 bases between. The CDR3 length is 13 residues. Germline V gene lookup returns CDR1 SNHLY and CDR2 FYNNEI. The CDR3 DNA is TGTGCCAGCAGCGGAGAACAGGGACGAGGCTACACCTTC. Translation gives CASSGEQGRGYTF.

This sequence joins TRBV27 and TRBJ1-6; D remains ambiguous. The V gene's germline CDR1 is MNHEY and CDR2 SMNVEV (reference sequence). The CDR3 is made up of 12 amino acids. V lost 6 bases, J lost 10 bases, and 10 bases lay in between. The CDR3 protein is CASSHDTSPLHF. Here the CDR3 DNA reads TGTGCCAGCAGCCACGACACGTCACCCCTCCACTTT.

V is TRBV5-1 and J is TRBJ1-3; D is possibly TRBD1 (5 bases). The CDR3 has 15 residues. In germline, CDR1 is SGHRS, CDR2 YFSETQ. The germline V and J ends were trimmed by 0 bases and 8 bases, with 15 bases remaining between them. The CDR3 protein is CASSLAGLLSDTIYF. The CDR3 bases are TGCGCCAGCAGCTTGGCAGGGCTGCTTTCGGACACCATATATTTT. Variable domain in full (rest from reference TRBV5-1 and TRBJ1-3): KAGVTQTPRYLIKTRGQQVTLSCSPISGHRSVSWYQQTPGQGLQFLFEYFSETQRNKGNFPGRFSGRQFSNSRSEMNVSTLELGDSALYLCASSLAGLLSDTIYFGEGSWLTVV.

The V gene is TRBV11-2, the J gene TRBJ2-3; 7 bases fit TRBD2. This CDR3 spans 16 amino acids. In germline, CDR1 is SGHAT, CDR2 FQNNGV. V lost 1 base and J lost 0; bases outside the gene matches: 4. Written as DNA, the CDR3 is TGTGCCAGCAGCTTAGCTGGGGGGGGGAGCACAGATACGCAGTATTTT. It encodes CASSLAGGGSTDTQYF.

This clone was observed once. The V and J genes are TRBV11-2 and TRBJ1-6; TRBD1 matches 12 bases. With V trimmed by 5 bases and J by 8 bases, 10 bases remained unmatched. CDR1 SGHAT and CDR2 FQNNGV come from the germline V gene. The CDR3 covers 17 residues. The CDR3 region is CASSLRSRDRGHSPLHF. CDR3 coding DNA: TGTGCCAGCAGCCTGCGGTCCCGGGACAGGGGGCATTCACCCCTCCACTTT. The full variable domain, completed using reference TRBV11-2 and TRBJ1-6, is EAGVAQSPRYKIIEKRQSVAFWCNPISGHATLYWYQQILGQGPKLLIQFQNNGVVDDSQLPKDRFSAERLKGVDSTLKIQPAKLEDSAVYLCASSLRSRDRGHSPLHFGNGTRLTVT.

CDR3 in amino acids: CASSRSSGQTNYGYTF. In DNA, the CDR3 is TGCGCCAGCAGCCGATCCTCGGGACAGACTAACTATGGCTACACCTTC. The rearrangement joins TRBV5-1 to TRBJ1-2; 7 nucleotides match TRBD1. The V segment lost 4 bases and the J segment 0 bases; nucleotides outside the gene matches: 9. Germline V lookup: CDR1 SGHRS, CDR2 YFSETQ. The CDR3 extends over 16 amino acids.

The rearrangement links TRBV30 to TRBJ1-4; maybe TRBD1 (6 bases). This CDR3 is 11 amino acids long. V was pared by 8 bases and J by 12 bases, with 16 bases between. Germline V gene data show CDR1 as GTSNPN and CDR2 as SVGIG (reference sequence). The CDR3 region has the DNA TGTGCCGCAAGAAGCAGGGGCCAACTGTTTTTT. This encodes CAARSRGQLFF.

The V and J genes are TRBV7-3 and TRBJ2-2; D remains unclear. The CDR3 runs to 13 residues. V lost 5 bases and J 1 base, leaving 5 bases between the germline ends. Germline V gene sequence: CDR1 SGHTA, CDR2 FQGTGA. The CDR3 sequence is CASSPRNTGELFF. The CDR3 DNA sequence: TGTGCCAGCAGCCCCAGGAACACCGGGGAGCTGTTTTTT. Full variable domain (missing parts from reference TRBV7-3 and TRBJ2-2): GAGVSQTPSNKVTEKGKYVELRCDPISGHTALYWYRQSLGQGPEFLIYFQGTGAADDSGLPNDRFFAVRPEGSVSTLKIQRTERGDSAVYLCASSPRNTGELFFGEGSRLTVL.

The genes are TRBV5-1 and TRBJ1-6; D gene uncertain. CDR3 size: 17 residues. V was clipped by 0 bases and J by 0 bases, with 10 bases between them. Germline V gives CDR1 SGHRS, CDR2 YFSETQ. CDR3 DNA: TGCGCCAGCAGCTTGGCTGGAGGGAGCTCCTATAATTCACCCCTCCACTTT. It codes for CASSLAGGSSYNSPLHF. Full variable domain (missing parts from reference TRBV5-1 and TRBJ1-6): KAGVTQTPRYLIKTRGQQVTLSCSPISGHRSVSWYQQTPGQGLQFLFEYFSETQRNKGNFPGRFSGRQFSNSRSEMNVSTLELGDSALYLCASSLAGGSSYNSPLHFGNGTRLTVT.

The rearrangement links TRBV7-6 to TRBJ1-6, with TRBD1 as a possible D gene (5 bases). CDR1 SGHVS and CDR2 FNYEAQ come from the germline V gene. This CDR3 has 15 residues. Between the trimmed V and J ends, which lost 5 bases and 6 bases, there was a span of 14 bases. The CDR3 bases are TGTGCCAGCAGCCCGCGGGACTCGACTAATTCACCCCTCCACTTT. Its translation: CASSPRDSTNSPLHF.

This chain links TRBV5-4 with TRBJ1-2, with D maybe TRBD1 (6 bases). The CDR3 covers 14 residues. Germline loops: CDR1 SGHNT, CDR2 YYREEE (reference sequence). Trimming removed 5 bases at V and 5 bases at J, with 16 bases between. Here the CDR3 DNA reads TGTGCCAGCAGATCTGACAGGACGAGGTATGGCTACACCTTC. Residues: CASRSDRTRYGYTF.